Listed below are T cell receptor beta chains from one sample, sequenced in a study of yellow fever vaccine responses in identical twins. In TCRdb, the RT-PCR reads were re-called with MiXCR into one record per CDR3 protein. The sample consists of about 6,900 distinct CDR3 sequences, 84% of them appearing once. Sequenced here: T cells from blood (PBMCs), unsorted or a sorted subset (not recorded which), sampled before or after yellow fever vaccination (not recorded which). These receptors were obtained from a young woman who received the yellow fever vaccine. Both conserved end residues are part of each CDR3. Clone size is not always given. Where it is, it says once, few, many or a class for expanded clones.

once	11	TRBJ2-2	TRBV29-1	CSVAGTGELFF
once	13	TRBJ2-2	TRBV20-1	CSARQVDTGELFF
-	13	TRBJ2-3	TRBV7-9	CASSLAGGDTQYF
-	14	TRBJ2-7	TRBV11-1	CASSLRGHSYEQYF
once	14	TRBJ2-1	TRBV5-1	CASSLGLDLNEQFF
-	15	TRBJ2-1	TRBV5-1	CASSLGTGEHNEQFF
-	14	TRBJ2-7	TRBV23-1	CASRPIAGAYEQYF
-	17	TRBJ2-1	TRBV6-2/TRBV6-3	CASSYGPPNSLAREQFF
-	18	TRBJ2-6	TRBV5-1	CASSLVTGPSSGANVLTF
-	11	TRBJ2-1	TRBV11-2	CASSFINEQFF
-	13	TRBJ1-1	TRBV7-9	CASSFTMDTEAFF
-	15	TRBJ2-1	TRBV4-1	CASSQELAVYNEQFF
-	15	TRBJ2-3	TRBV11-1	CASSLLRQSTDTQYF